The rows below give T cell receptor beta chains drawn from one sample of a study of human T cells and chemical hapten exposure. TCRdb processed the RACE reads anew with MiXCR; each CDR3 protein has one entry. Of 82,000 or so distinct CDR3 sequences listed, 10% to 15% were seen once; the top ten hold approximately 5%. This specimen was whole blood, taken in connection with sensitization to the hapten diphenylcyclopropenone (DPC). These receptors all come from a woman aged 45 to 65 with alopecia areata. Some clones in this sample may be carry-over from other donors' samples. Each CDR3 is given with its conserved first and last residue. Each record gives: V gene, D gene, J gene, clone size, CDR3 length, CDR3 DNA, CDR3 protein. The D gene is left open where the match is weak. Not every row has a clone size; where given, it reads once, few, many or a size class.

TRBV29-1	NA	TRBJ2-1	few	11	TGCAGCGTTGAACAGTACAATGAGCAGTTCTTC	CSVEQYNEQFF
TRBV7-2	TRBD2	TRBJ2-1	many	17	TGTGCCAGCAGCTTAGTAACTCCGGGACTAGCACTCAATGAGCAGTTCTTC	CASSLVTPGLALNEQFF
TRBV7-3	NA	TRBJ2-1	NA	16	TGTGCCAGCAGCTCAACAGTGGCGGGGCCATACAATGAGCAGTTCTTC	CASSSTVAGPYNEQFF
TRBV29-1	NA	TRBJ1-2	many	11	TGCAGCGTTGGGACCGGCGGTGGCTACACCTTC	CSVGTGGGYTF
TRBV5-1	TRBD2	TRBJ2-5	NA	17	TGCGCCAGCAGCGACGGGACTAGCGGGAAGAGTTTAGAGACCCAGTACTTC	CASSDGTSGKSLETQYF
TRBV18	TRBD2	TRBJ2-5	NA	15	TGTGCCAGCTCATCCACCGGGAGCGGGAAAGAGACCCAGTACTTC	CASSSTGSGKETQYF
TRBV6-1	NA	TRBJ2-2	few	15	TGTGCCAGCAGGGTGACAGCCGTACTCACCGGGGAGCTGTTTTTT	CASRVTAVLTGELFF
TRBV12-3/TRBV12-4	TRBD1	TRBJ1-1	few	15	TGTGCCAGCAGCCCAGGGGGACACTCAAACACTGAAGCTTTCTTT	CASSPGGHSNTEAFF
TRBV2	TRBD1	TRBJ2-2	NA	14	TGTGCCAGCAGACTGACAGGGGCGACCGGGGAGCTGTTTTTT	CASRLTGATGELFF
TRBV9	TRBD2	TRBJ2-1	NA	16	TGTGCCAGCAGCGTATCCGGAGCGGGAGGGTACAATGAGCAGTTCTTC	CASSVSGAGGYNEQFF
TRBV7-2	TRBD2	TRBJ2-1	NA	16	TGTGCCAGCAGTCGATTAGCGGGAGGGACGTACAATGAGCAGTTCTTC	CASSRLAGGTYNEQFF
TRBV24-1	NA	TRBJ2-3	many	13	TGTGCCACCAGTGATTTGGTCGGGAATACGCAGTATTTT	CATSDLVGNTQYF
TRBV19	NA	TRBJ2-1	many	13	TGTGCCAGTAGTATGACACCTTACAATGAGCAGTTCTTC	CASSMTPYNEQFF
TRBV23-1	TRBD1	TRBJ1-5	many	16	TGCGCCAGCAGTCATCTTAGGGGGACAGGGCATCAGCCCCAGCATTTT	CASSHLRGTGHQPQHF
TRBV10-2	NA	TRBJ2-7	few	15	TGCGCCAGCAGCCCAACTAGACTGAGGATCCACGAGCAGTACTTC	CASSPTRLRIHEQYF
TRBV18	NA	TRBJ1-2	few	15	TGTGCCAGCTCAGCGAACGGGGCGGAGGGGAATGGCTACACCTTC	CASSANGAEGNGYTF
TRBV7-8	TRBD1	TRBJ1-1	few	16	TGTGCCAGCAGCTCCACAGGGGGCGAAGCGAAGACTGAAGCTTTCTTT	CASSSTGGEAKTEAFF
TRBV7-6	TRBD1	TRBJ1-1	NA	15	TGTGCCAGCAACAAAGTACAGGGGGTGAACACTGAAGCTTTCTTT	CASNKVQGVNTEAFF
TRBV7-9	TRBD1	TRBJ1-6	NA	15	TGTGCCAGCAGCTTAATTGGGACAGGAAATTCACCCCTCCACTTT	CASSLIGTGNSPLHF
TRBV5-1	NA	TRBJ1-1	NA	15	TGCGCCAGCAGCTTGGATGGGGGCCGGGTCACTGAAGCTTTCTTT	CASSLDGGRVTEAFF
TRBV6-5	TRBD1	TRBJ1-1	NA	13	TGTGCCAGCATCGGACAGGGTGGCACTGAAGCTTTCTTT	CASIGQGGTEAFF
TRBV5-1	NA	TRBJ1-2	NA	17	TGCGCCAGCAGCTTGGCGGCAGGGAAGACGGCTAACTATGGCTACACCTTC	CASSLAAGKTANYGYTF
TRBV11-2	TRBD2	TRBJ2-1	NA	14	TGTGCCAGCAGGGAGGGACTAGCGGTAAATGAGCAGTTCTTC	CASREGLAVNEQFF
TRBV2	NA	TRBJ1-2	NA	15	TGTGCCAGCAGTCAAATAGGGGTTGCTAACTATGGCTACACCTTC	CASSQIGVANYGYTF
TRBV29-1	TRBD2	TRBJ2-3	NA	13	TGCAGCGTTGGCGAGTCGGGAGGAGATACGCAGTATTTT	CSVGESGGDTQYF
TRBV3-1	NA	TRBJ2-7	NA	16	TGTGCCAGCGCGGGTAACCCCTGGCGACCCCTCGGGGAGCAGTACTTC	CASAGNPWRPLGEQYF
TRBV18	NA	TRBJ2-3	NA	14	TGTGCCAGCTCACGTAGCGGCATCACGGATACGCAGTATTTT	CASSRSGITDTQYF
TRBV18	NA	TRBJ2-7	NA	15	TGTGCCAGCTCAAAGACCGGGGCTCGGGACTACGAGCAGTACTTC	CASSKTGARDYEQYF
TRBV6-2/TRBV6-3	NA	TRBJ2-7	NA	14	TGTGCCAGCAGCCTAACGGACTGGGAATACGAGCAGTACTTC	CASSLTDWEYEQYF